This T cell receptor (beta chain) appears in the sequencing data of a study of cytomegalovirus exposure and HLA in healthy donors. Study information: An earlier analysis identified 120 million or so unique TCR beta sequences in about 179 million T cells.

To note about this clone: Its specificity is unknown.

Study-level points and caveats: Follow-up analysis seemed to connect common viral pathogens with several of the most significant clusters identified. Researchers catalogued approximately 170 TCR beta chains as cytomegalovirus-associated.

Nominal health characterized the donors when sampled, though unrecorded immune exposures were likely. Germline values: CDR1 LNHDA, CDR2 SQIVND (reference sequence). V lost 4 bases to trimming and J lost 6 bases; unmatched junction nucleotides: 4. The CDR3 is 14 residues long. PCR was performed using 60 Vbeta and 13 Jbeta primers. Clones were sequenced by immunoSEQ multiplex PCR, and TCRdb holds only the in-frame ones, with some missing. The sample yields roughly 100,000 clones, around 72% seen once. The TCR sequence derives from a man aged 25-40 years in good health and CMV-seronegative. The sample taken for sequencing was PBMCs. V usage is TRBV19 and J usage is TRBJ1-1, with 11 positions matching TRBD1. CDR3 region: CASSKGTGGPEAFF. The CDR3 nucleotides read TGTGCCAGTAGTAAGGGGACAGGGGGGCCTGAAGCTTTCTTT.